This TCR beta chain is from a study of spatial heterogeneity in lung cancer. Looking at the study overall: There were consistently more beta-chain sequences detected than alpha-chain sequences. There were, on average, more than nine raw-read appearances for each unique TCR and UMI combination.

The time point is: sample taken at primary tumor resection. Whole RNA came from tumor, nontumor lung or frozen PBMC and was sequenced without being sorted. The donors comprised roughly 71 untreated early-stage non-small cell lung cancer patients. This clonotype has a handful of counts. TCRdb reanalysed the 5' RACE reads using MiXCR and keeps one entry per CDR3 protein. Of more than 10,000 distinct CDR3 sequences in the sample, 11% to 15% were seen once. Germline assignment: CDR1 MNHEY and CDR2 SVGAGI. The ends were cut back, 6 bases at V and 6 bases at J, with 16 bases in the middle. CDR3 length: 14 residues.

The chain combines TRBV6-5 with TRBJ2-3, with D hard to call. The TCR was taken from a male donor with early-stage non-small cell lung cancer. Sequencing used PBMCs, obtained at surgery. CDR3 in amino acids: CASSQVVSGDTQYF. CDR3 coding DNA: TGTGCCAGCAGCCAGGTCGTTTCGGGTGATACGCAGTATTTT.